This paragraph reports one T cell receptor (beta chain). It has no known antigen specificity. Per-nucleotide qualities are absent, and no much larger clonotype sits a single base away. At the DNA level, this CDR3 is encoded by other sequences in the same sample as well. The cohort consisted of fewer than 700 healthy bone marrow donors. Cohort members were all nominally healthy when sampled, although unrecorded immune exposures were likely present. CMV serostatus was positive for about 300 and negative for about half of the roughly 700 cohort members, and was not recorded for this donor. A peripheral blood sample was provided by each donor, and peripheral blood mononuclear cells were used for TCR beta sequencing. The Qiagen DNeasy Blood Extraction Kit was used to extract genomic DNA from the blood cell samples. This entry is derived from a study of cytomegalovirus exposure and HLA in healthy donors (dated by TCRdb to the late 2010s). Background for the entire study: According to an earlier analysis of several hundred of the donors, 150 million to 200 million T cells yielded 90 million to 130 million unique TCR beta sequences and 250 to 350 Gb of sequence data. Roughly 300 gigabases of sequencing data and 75 million to 85 million unique TCR sequences made up an early release that covered approximately 620 HLA-typed donors. Among the roughly 390 genotyped donors, 75% to 90% belonged to the genetic ancestry cluster associated with self-reported Caucasian donors. The study aimed to test whether cataloging public T cell receptors could reveal signatures of past pathogen exposure. The T cell repertoires of around 670 subjects were profiled by immunosequencing and related to cytomegalovirus serostatus. Along with the approximately 700-subject first cohort, a separate validation cohort of over a hundred different subjects was used. To predict cytomegalovirus infection status, the study combined high-throughput TCR immunosequencing, statistical association of individual TCRs with disease status, and machine learning. A later analysis re-analyzed previously published TCR beta repertoires from 666 donors and added high-resolution HLA genotyping to study TCR occurrence patterns. Rather than using new phenotypic data, the later analysis identified candidate immune exposures from TCR beta sequences and from how often those sequences occurred across donors. To decide whether each TCR beta V gene segment behaved as functional or pseudogenic, an earlier analysis of some 600 of the donors relied on high-throughput TCR beta sequencing. Donor age, sex, ethnicity and CMV serostatus were compiled together with the repertoire data. A later genetic analysis used genome-wide SNP genotypes for about 65% of the 666 donors, treating that subset as a discovery cohort. Every repertoire in the discovery cohort had been generated on one and the same sequencing platform. Class I and class II HLA loci were covered by the typing at four-digit resolution. The number of donors typed differed by locus, with about 629-630 for A, B, C, DRB1 and DQB1, 522 for DQA1, nearly 610 for DPA1, and around 430 for DPB1. Four to six DR-DQ haplotypes were handled as single units for association and clustering because linkage in the cohort was strong. Among some 410 genotyped donors of the cohort, an average of around 220,000 unique TCR beta nucleotide sequences was sequenced per donor, of which 15% to 20% were non-productive.

Per the germline V gene, SGHNT is the CDR1 and YENEEA is the CDR2. V is trimmed back by 9 bases and J by 2 bases, and the junction contains 9 bases that no gene match accounts for. Reading from cysteine to phenylalanine, the CDR3 counts 15 amino acids. Here the CDR3 DNA is all that survives: 45 bases in frame from base 1. Library preparation used the immunoSEQ multiplex PCR assay. For the multiplex PCR, a mixture combining 60 forward primers for TCR Vbeta segments and 13 reverse primers for TCR Jbeta segments was used. Amplification of the CDR3 region of rearranged TCR beta genes was performed with a multiplex PCR assay on genomic DNA. On the Illumina HiSeq System, the amplified TCR beta libraries were sequenced as 87-base-pair reads. From the authors' description of their analysis: A later analysis tallied 75 million to 95 million unique TCR beta chains across the 666 repertoires, and about 10 million of those chains were shared by two or more donors. A nearest-neighbor algorithm error-corrected the raw reads and collapsed the reads into unique sequences, merging closely related sequences to remove PCR and sequencing errors. To assign V, D and J gene segments, CDR3 sequences were aligned to IMGT reference sequences. For a sequence to be retained, a match of at least six nucleotides to both a V gene segment and a J gene segment was required. A rearrangement was called productive if the CDR3 had no stop codons and remained in frame with V and J, and every other rearrangement was called non-productive. Following IMGT convention, CDR3 was defined as the stretch from the second conserved V-encoded cysteine to the conserved J-encoded phenylalanine. Sequences without an unambiguous match to a single V gene segment were excluded from the earlier analysis of approximately 600 of the donors. In an earlier analysis of 587 of the donors, V segments were called functional above 56.7% productive rearrangements and were called segregating when the between-donor standard deviation exceeded 5%. A statistical classification framework was built to diagnose cytomegalovirus status from the catalog of TCR beta chain sequences. In a later analysis, V and J genes were assigned by comparing TCR nucleotide sequences against IMGT/GENE-DB human TR gene sequences. A later analysis assigned CDR3 sequences and most-parsimonious VDJ recombination scenarios with the TCRdist pipeline. In a later analysis, each TCR beta chain was defined by its CDR3 amino acid sequence together with its V-gene family, and reads lacking a unique V-gene family were excluded. As a way to deal with suspected cross-contamination and a sequencing artifact, a later analysis dropped approximately 570 nucleotide sequences that were highly shared and had low generation probability. For each public chain, a later analysis derived a clonal expansion index from normalized ranks of inferred template counts within each repertoire. A later analysis computed generation probabilities with a VDJ recombination model fitted to out-of-frame rearrangements, and checked the results against IGoR. A later analysis scored TCR-TCR, TCR-HLA and TCR-CMV co-occurrence with hypergeometric tests, applying a repertoire-size bias correction to TCR pairs. False discovery rates were estimated in a later analysis by permuting HLA or CMV assignments 20 times. In a later analysis, co-occurring TCRs were grouped with DBSCAN, and TCRdist sequence similarity was added when clustering was performed within HLA-allele-positive subsets. Repertoires with fewer than 30,000 or more than 120,000 public chains, plus five repertoires with anomalous nucleotide sharing, were excluded from co-occurrence clustering. Entries here come from immuneACCESS through TCRdb and include only in-frame sequences with V and J called. Some clones fail to appear in such tables; in the studies checked, an unresolved V gene covers under half of the shortfall, and the cause of the remainder is unknown. The V and J calls and clone size were taken over from that table, and D and trimming were inferred from the DNA. A total of about 140,000 clones appear in this sample, about four fifths of them only once. 4.5% to 5% of the sample goes to the ten largest clones.

Overall study outcomes, separate from this receptor: Some IMGT-functional V segments, including TRBV6-2 and TRBV6-3, could not be distinguished by the 87-base-pair reads and were therefore excluded. A later analysis found that HLA-associated TCR beta chains were more clonally expanded and had lower generation probabilities than equally common non-associated chains. An association between a missense DCLRE1C variant and V-gene and J-gene trimming of TCR beta chains was found in a later genetic analysis and replicated in an independent cohort. Roughly uniform sequencing depth across donors was assumed in presence/absence analyses, although this assumption may not hold. Some 15 rarely observed V segments, including chromosome 9 orphons, were excluded from the earlier analysis of 550 to 700 of the donors because counts were too low. In this cohort, only TCR beta chains were sequenced, and detectable features were limited by the absence of alpha or paired-chain data. According to the authors, the approach could potentially be generalized to other disease states and immunological phenotypes. According to a later genetic analysis, donors in an Asian-associated ancestry cluster had fewer N-insertions in productive TCRs than the approximately 650-donor mean. In vitro tests confirmed that three of the cytomegalovirus-associated TCR beta chains recognize cytomegalovirus antigens. The study listed around 160 TCR beta chains as associated with cytomegalovirus. In an earlier analysis of some 640 of the donors, most TCR beta V segments were observed in productive rearrangements about 90% or about 30% of the time, broadly matching IMGT annotations. CMV serostatus was the only immune exposure information available for the cohort. Because HLA typing was missing for some donors at each locus, association tests included only the typed subset. Assigning TCR associations to individual alleles was difficult when HLA alleles, especially DR and DQ, strongly co-occurred. The classifier was reported to diagnose cytomegalovirus status with high specificity and sensitivity in both the original and validation cohorts. In a later analysis, TCR association rates were found to vary across HLA loci, with the most associated TCRs seen for DRB1 alleles and the fewest for HLA-C alleles. Specific HLA alleles were associated with 15,000 to 20,000 TCR beta sequences at a false discovery rate of 0.05 in a later analysis. According to a later analysis, parvovirus B19, influenza, CMV and Epstein-Barr virus appeared linked to several top co-occurrence clusters. Linkage disequilibrium might explain the correlated functional status among segregating V segments, but an unknown experimental factor could not be ruled out. A cluster of highly shared sequence variants was judged likely to represent a technical artifact of the sequencing pipeline. A further reported finding was that TCR beta sequences accurately predicted the HLA-A and HLA-B alleles for most subjects in the first cohort. In a later analysis, most CMV-associated TCR beta chains were found to appear HLA-restricted, with HLA associations seemingly driven largely by CMV exposure. Most TCR sequences were observed very rarely across donors, whereas some public TCRs were present in many individuals.

This sequence originates from a man younger than 40 in good health. Input material: PBMCs. Recombination connected TRBV11-3 to TRBJ2-2; TRBD1 agrees with 7 junctional bases. DNA sequence: TGTGCCAGTTCTTCGACAGGGACAAACACCGGGGAGCTGTTTTTT. It translates as CASSSTGTNTGELFF.